One TCR beta chain is described in this entry. Its antigen is not identified. This specimen belongs to a study of shared clonotypes between healthy human individuals. At the level of the study: Serving as donors were a couple of women and a few men, whose ages spanned 18 to 49. Study observations and caveats: Naive CD4 clonotypes overlapped across a handful of donors at approximately 5.5%. The generation probabilities recorded for non-shared clonotypes fell below those of clonotypes shared by all four donors.

This CDR3 comprises 14 residues. V was pared by 6 bases and J by 3 bases, with 11 bases between. Germline V gene sequence: CDR1 MGHDK, CDR2 SYGVNS. Method: immunoSEQ multiplex PCR; TCRdb's copy keeps in-frame clones and lacks some. Here the sample spans 2 million to 3 million clones, 80% to 95% being singletons. This sequence joins TRBV25-1 and TRBJ1-4; D not certain. The TCR originated in a man younger than 35 in good health. Some clones in this sample may be carry-over from other donors' samples. Sequencing used naive CD4+ T cells from PBMCs. The subset here: CD45RA+ positively selected. The CDR3 sequence: CASRPALPNEKLFF. CDR3 in DNA: TGTGCCAGCAGGCCAGCGCTGCCTAATGAAAAACTGTTTTTT. Combining the CDR3 with reference TRBV25-1 and TRBJ1-4 gives the whole variable domain EADIYQTPRYLVIGTGKKITLECSQTMGHDKMYWYQQDPGMELHLIHYSYGVNSTEKGDLSSESTVSRIRTEHFPLTLESARPSHTSQYLCASRPALPNEKLFFGSGTQLSVL.